This T cell receptor beta chain was obtained from a study of molecular identifiers for immune sequencing clone quantification. This clonotype has a count of ten or more. The antigen is undetermined. In germline, CDR1 is SGHKS, CDR2 YYEKEE (reference sequence). This CDR3 contains 20 residues. J gave up 0 bases and V 2 bases, and 9 bases lay outside the gene matches. One entry per CDR3 protein, called by TCRdb with MiXCR from the PCR reads. The profile covers under 85,000 distinct CDR3 sequences, with around a sixth appearing a single time and 1.4% to 1.5% taken by the ten largest. As CD8+CD4-CCR7+CD45RA+ cells, naive CD8 T cells were sorted. Study results and limitations: Clones that had above 20 RNA copies took up over 97% of effector molecules but under 1% in naive cells.

The J gene is TRBJ2-6, the V gene TRBV5-5; TRBD1 matches at 12 bases. The specimen sequenced was naive CD8+ T cells from blood, with Jurkat cell RNA spiked in. Subset of the sample: FACS-sorted CD8+CD4-CCR7+CD45RA+ naive T cells. The sequence derives from a human donor in good health. Some libraries in this study had Jurkat cell RNA spiked in. The CDR3 reads CASSFSGTGGASSGANVLTF. The CDR3 DNA sequence: TGTGCCAGCAGCTTCTCCGGGACAGGGGGCGCAAGCTCTGGGGCCAACGTCCTGACTTTC.